The 32 T cell receptor beta chains below were found in one sample sequenced in a study of CD8 T cells in ankylosing spondylitis. TCRdb reprocessed the 5' RACE reads via MiXCR and lists one record per CDR3 protein. The data show some 7,000 distinct CDR3 sequences, about 3% seen once. Source material: blood, either unsorted or a sorted T cell fraction (not recorded which). These receptors were obtained from a female donor with ankylosing spondylitis or in good health (not recorded which).

This clonotype has a count of ten or more. This chain uses TRBV9 with TRBJ2-2; no reliable D call. CDR3 size: 13 residues. V gave up 2 bases and J gave up 7 bases, with 9 bases separating them. Per the germline V gene, CDR1 is SGDLS and CDR2 is YYNGEE. CDR3 nucleotides: TGTGCCAGCAGCGTTGGAATGGTCGGGGAGCTGTTTTTT. Its translation is CASSVGMVGELFF.

This clonotype was counted ten times or more. The chain is built from TRBV9 and TRBJ2-6; possible D gene TRBD2, 5 bases. Trimming took off 0 bases at V and 1 base at J, with 20 bases between the two ends. The CDR3 spans 20 residues. Germline values: CDR1 SGDLS, CDR2 YYNGEE. CDR3 coding DNA: TGTGCCAGCAGCGTAGAAGGACTTCACCTAGGAGGATCTGGGGCCAACGTCCTGACTTTC. This encodes CASSVEGLHLGGSGANVLTF.

Many counts were recorded for this clonotype. V gene TRBV9 combines with J gene TRBJ2-1; D ambiguous. CDR3 length: 11 amino acids. Trimming removed 0 bases at V and 7 bases at J, with 2 bases between. The germline V gene encodes CDR1 SGDLS and CDR2 YYNGEE. Here the CDR3 DNA reads TGTGCCAGCAGCGTAGATAATGAGCAGTTCTTC. Translated: CASSVDNEQFF. Drawing the rest from reference TRBV9 and TRBJ2-1, the complete variable domain is DSGVTQTPKHLITATGQRVTLRCSPRSGDLSVYWYQQSLDQGLQFLIQYYNGEERAKGNILERFSAQQFPDLHSELNLSSLELGDSALYFCASSVDNEQFFGPGTRLTVL.

This clonotype was counted at least ten times. V gene TRBV25-1 combines with J gene TRBJ2-7, with D possibly TRBD1 on 6 matching bases. Per the germline V gene, CDR1 is MGHDK and CDR2 is SYGVNS. This CDR3 contains 15 residues. Trimming took off 3 bases at V and 0 bases at J, with 12 bases between the two ends. The CDR3 loop reads CASSEPGHISYEQYF. The DNA for the CDR3 is TGTGCCAGCAGTGAGCCGGGACATATCTCCTACGAGCAGTACTTC.

In its sample, this clonotype is large. This chain joins TRBV9 and TRBJ2-3; 15 bases map to TRBD2. J lost 5 bases, V lost 4 bases, and 8 bases had no gene match. The germline V gene encodes CDR1 SGDLS and CDR2 YYNGEE. The CDR3 is 17 residues long. The chain's CDR3 is CASSSGLAGGRGDTQYF. The CDR3 nucleotides read TGTGCCAGCAGCTCTGGACTAGCGGGGGGGCGGGGAGATACGCAGTATTTT.

The sample holds many counts of this clonotype. The chain recombines TRBV9 with TRBJ2-3, with D tentatively TRBD2 (5 bases). Trimming removed 4 bases at V and 3 bases at J, with 12 bases between. The CDR3 contains 14 residues. Germline V gene lookup returns CDR1 SGDLS and CDR2 YYNGEE. Here the CDR3 DNA reads TGTGCCAGCAGCCGATTTGAGGGAACAGATACGCAGTATTTT. Encoded protein: CASSRFEGTDTQYF.

This clonotype appeared many times. The genes are TRBV9 and TRBJ2-1, with 10 bases fitting TRBD2. Germline V gene sequence: CDR1 SGDLS, CDR2 YYNGEE. The CDR3 totals 15 residues. Trimming cost V 2 bases and J 6 bases; bases outside gene matches: 5. CDR3 in DNA: TGTGCCAGCAGCGTCTGGACTAGCGGACCCAATGAGCAGTTCTTC. As protein: CASSVWTSGPNEQFF.

The table lists this clonotype with many counts. The chain employs TRBV9 and TRBJ2-3, with 9 bases identical to TRBD1. This CDR3 comprises 16 residues. V trimming: 0 bases; J trimming: 4 bases; junction bases outside the gene matches: 6. Germline V gene data show CDR1 as SGDLS and CDR2 as YYNGEE. Written as DNA, the CDR3 is TGTGCCAGCAGCGTAGAAGGGACAGGGAACCCAGATACGCAGTATTTT. Translating it yields CASSVEGTGNPDTQYF.

This clonotype is judged large. V gene TRBV9 combines with J gene TRBJ2-5; 8 positions match TRBD1. The CDR3 is 13 amino acids. With 3 bases clipped from V and 5 bases from J, the junction kept 3 bases outside the gene matches. CDR1 is SGDLS and CDR2 is YYNGEE in the germline V gene. The CDR3 sequence: CASSADRDETQYF. Here the CDR3 DNA reads TGTGCCAGCAGCGCGGACAGGGACGAGACCCAGTACTTC. The complete variable domain, with remaining parts taken from reference TRBV9 and TRBJ2-5, reads DSGVTQTPKHLITATGQRVTLRCSPRSGDLSVYWYQQSLDQGLQFLIQYYNGEERAKGNILERFSAQQFPDLHSELNLSSLELGDSALYFCASSADRDETQYFGPGTRLLVL.

This clonotype is medium-sized (0.01 to 0.1%). The V gene is TRBV6-4, the J gene TRBJ2-3; 10 bases are shared with TRBD2. The CDR3 extends over 17 amino acids. CDR1 and CDR2 (germline): MRHNA, SNTAGT. V dropped 0 bases and J dropped 7; count of bases not matched to a gene: 10. CDR3 in DNA: TGTGCCAGCAGTGACTCTACCCTAGCGGGAGATATGAATACGCAGTATTTT. Translation gives CASSDSTLAGDMNTQYF.

There are many counts of this clonotype. This chain uses TRBV9 with TRBJ1-1; D possibly corresponds to TRBD1 (5 bases). V lost 3 bases and J lost 4, with 25 bases in between. The germline V gene has CDR1 SGDLS and CDR2 YYNGEE. The CDR3 has 18 amino acids. CDR3 residues: CASSEPGQVIRGGTEAFF. DNA of the CDR3: TGTGCCAGCAGCGAACCCGGACAAGTAATAAGAGGTGGCACTGAAGCTTTCTTT.

This clonotype was counted ten times or more. The chain carries TRBV9 and TRBJ2-5; TRBD1 matches 9 bases. The CDR3 runs to 17 residues. The J segment lost 2 bases and the V segment lost 4 bases, leaving 12 bases of the junction unmatched. Germline CDR1 SGDLS, CDR2 YYNGEE. CDR3 region: CASSQGTGWSGQETQYF. Here the CDR3 DNA reads TGTGCCAGCAGCCAAGGGACAGGGTGGTCAGGTCAAGAGACCCAGTACTTC. The whole variable domain, filled in from reference TRBV9 and TRBJ2-5, reads DSGVTQTPKHLITATGQRVTLRCSPRSGDLSVYWYQQSLDQGLQFLIQYYNGEERAKGNILERFSAQQFPDLHSELNLSSLELGDSALYFCASSQGTGWSGQETQYFGPGTRLLVL.

This clonotype occurred many times. The chain links TRBV9 to TRBJ2-2; unclear D gene. V lost 2 bases to trimming and J lost 0 bases, with 14 bases between them. The V gene's germline CDR1 is SGDLS and CDR2 YYNGEE. The CDR3 totals 17 residues. The CDR3 sequence: CASSVPAQTANTGELFF. CDR3 sequence (DNA): TGTGCCAGCAGCGTGCCGGCGCAAACCGCGAACACCGGGGAGCTGTTTTTT.

This clonotype was recorded many times. This sequence joins TRBV9 and TRBJ2-2; 9 nucleotides line up with TRBD2. Germline V gene sequence: CDR1 SGDLS, CDR2 YYNGEE. This CDR3 has 17 residues. J lost 7 bases, V lost 0 bases, and 10 bases had no gene match. This CDR3 reads CASSVGGTSSSGGELFF. Here the CDR3 DNA reads TGTGCCAGCAGCGTAGGAGGGACTAGCTCTTCTGGCGGGGAGCTGTTTTTT.

At least ten counts were recorded for this clonotype. V is TRBV9 and J is TRBJ2-7; no clear D. The CDR3 has 14 amino acids. The V and J ends lost 0 bases and 4 bases respectively, with 11 bases between them. Looked up from germline, CDR1 is SGDLS and CDR2 is YYNGEE. CDR3 in DNA: TGTGCCAGCAGCGTAGGTGGTAATGCTTACGAGCAGTACTTC. This sequence encodes CASSVGGNAYEQYF.

By share of the sample, this clonotype is medium-sized. V and J are TRBV9 and TRBJ2-3, with D perhaps given as TRBD1 or TRBD2 (6 bases each). From germline, CDR1 is SGDLS and CDR2 YYNGEE. This CDR3 is built from 16 residues. Trimming pared 0 bases from V and 4 bases from J, leaving 15 bases between. The DNA of the CDR3 is TGTGCCAGCAGCGTAGTGGAGGGGGTGATCGCAGATACGCAGTATTTT. Its protein product is CASSVVEGVIADTQYF.

Ten or more counts support this clonotype. The rearrangement uses TRBV9 and TRBJ2-1, with 9 bases aligning to TRBD2. The CDR3 totals 16 residues. In germline, CDR1 is SGDLS, CDR2 YYNGEE. V gave up 1 base and J gave up 5 bases; unmatched junction bases: 7. DNA of the CDR3: TGTGCCAGCAGCGTAAGGGCGGGGGGGCTAAACAATGAGCAGTTCTTC. Protein: CASSVRAGGLNNEQFF.

This clonotype was counted many times. The rearrangement joins TRBV9 to TRBJ2-7, with 11 bases matching TRBD1. V trimming: 4 bases; J trimming: 0 bases; junction bases outside the gene matches: 3. This CDR3 contains 15 residues. Germline lookup yields CDR1 SGDLS and CDR2 YYNGEE. CDR3 sequence: CASSPGTGGSYEQYF. CDR3 coding DNA: TGTGCCAGCAGCCCGGGGACAGGGGGCTCCTACGAGCAGTACTTC.

Regarding this clonotype: Germline and junction disagree at one end, which may indicate a read error. The CDR3, as DNA: TGTGCCAGCGGCGTAGCAGGGGACTACGAGCAGTACTTC. Its protein is CASGVAGDYEQYF. The chain combines TRBV9 with TRBJ2-7; D might be TRBD1 (6 bases). The V gene's germline CDR1 is SGDLS and CDR2 YYNGEE. CDR3 length: 13 amino acids.

This clonotype appeared many times. This rearrangement joins TRBV9 to TRBJ1-2; D perhaps matches TRBD1 (5 bases). The CDR3 spans 15 residues. V was cut by 0 bases and J by 0 bases, with 9 bases left in between. CDR1 is SGDLS, CDR2 YYNGEE, per germline. The CDR3 bases are TGTGCCAGCAGCGTAGCGGGGGTAGCTAACTATGGCTACACCTTC. This sequence encodes CASSVAGVANYGYTF.

This clonotype has at least ten counts. The chain carries TRBV9 and TRBJ1-2; D not certain. With 3 bases removed from V and 7 bases from J, the gap between germline ends came to 13 bases. CDR1 is SGDLS and CDR2 is YYNGEE in the germline V gene. CDR3 size: 13 residues. The CDR3 DNA reads TGTGCCAGCAGCGGGGGAAAAGATCCTGGCTACACCTTC. This translates into CASSGGKDPGYTF.

The chain links TRBV9 to TRBJ2-1; 8 bases agree with TRBD2. The junction had 1 base not matched to a gene; V was cut back by 2 bases and J by 0 bases. The CDR3 is 15 residues long. Per germline, CDR1 SGDLS and CDR2 YYNGEE. The CDR3 protein is CASSVRGGSYNEQFF. In DNA, the CDR3 is TGTGCCAGCAGCGTCCGGGGGGGCTCCTACAATGAGCAGTTCTTC.

In its sample, this clonotype ranks as medium-sized. The chain is built from TRBV9 and TRBJ2-1; possibly TRBD2 for D (6 bases). The CDR3 is made up of 16 amino acids. Germline lookup yields CDR1 SGDLS and CDR2 YYNGEE. Trimming shortened V by 3 bases and J by 3 bases, and 16 bases separated the two germline ends. The CDR3 loop reads CASSAGLLAIYNEQFF. The CDR3 DNA reads as TGTGCCAGCAGCGCCGGGTTACTAGCTATCTACAATGAGCAGTTCTTC.

This clonotype was picked up many times. The chain is built from TRBV9 and TRBJ2-1; perhaps TRBD2 as D (6 bases). The CDR3 is 17 amino acids. V lost 4 bases and J 9 bases, leaving 26 bases between the germline ends. Germline assignment: CDR1 SGDLS and CDR2 YYNGEE. The DNA for the CDR3 is TGTGCCAGCAGCCCAAAGTCTTCCCGGGGGTACATCCCTGAGCAGTTCTTC. Its translation is CASSPKSSRGYIPEQFF.

This clonotype was seen at least ten times. V is TRBV9 and J is TRBJ2-5, with 9 nucleotides matching TRBD1. The closer fit of TRBJ2-1 to the DNA end suggests the J call may be wrong. This CDR3 is 15 amino acids long. CDR1 is SGDLS, CDR2 YYNGEE, per germline. The CDR3 DNA is TGTGCCAGCAGCGTTGGAGGGACAGGGCTGGAGACCCAGTTCTTC. It specifies CASSVGGTGLETQFF.

This clonotype has a count of ten or more. The chain joins TRBV9 to TRBJ1-1; possibly TRBD1 for D (5 bases). The CDR3 consists of 14 residues. Germline V lookup: CDR1 SGDLS, CDR2 YYNGEE. V lost 6 bases to trimming and J lost 2 bases, with 14 bases between them. As DNA, the CDR3 is TGTGCCAGCACCCCGGGGCAGGGCAACACTGAAGCTTTCTTT. Its translation is CASTPGQGNTEAFF.

There are many counts of this clonotype. The V and J genes are TRBV9 and TRBJ2-1, with TRBD2 matching 9 bases. The CDR3 is 16 residues long. Trimming at V came to 4 bases and at J to 9 bases, leaving 14 bases not matched to a gene. Germline values: CDR1 SGDLS, CDR2 YYNGEE. CDR3 in amino acids: CASSPWGSGSSGEQFF. CDR3 coding DNA: TGTGCCAGCAGCCCTTGGGGTAGCGGGAGTTCCGGTGAGCAGTTCTTC.

This clonotype came up many times. The genes are TRBV9 and TRBJ1-4, with 9 bases fitting TRBD1. From germline, CDR1 is SGDLS and CDR2 YYNGEE. The V and J ends lost 3 bases and 5 bases, in that order; junction bases with no gene match: 2. CDR3 size: 14 residues. The CDR3: CASSADRGNEKLFF. The CDR3 nucleotides read TGTGCCAGCAGCGCGGACAGGGGAAATGAAAAACTGTTTTTT. The entire variable domain, with the rest obtained from reference TRBV9 and TRBJ1-4, is as follows: DSGVTQTPKHLITATGQRVTLRCSPRSGDLSVYWYQQSLDQGLQFLIQYYNGEERAKGNILERFSAQQFPDLHSELNLSSLELGDSALYFCASSADRGNEKLFFGSGTQLSVL.

This clonotype is medium-sized (0.01 to 0.1%) within its sample. The genes are TRBV9 and TRBJ1-2; D not certain. There are 11 residues in the CDR3. Germline CDR1 reads SGDLS; CDR2 reads YYNGEE. Trimming shortened V by 3 bases and J by 8 bases, and 8 bases separated the two germline ends. In DNA, the CDR3 is TGTGCCAGCAGCGGTCTGTGGGGCTACACCTTC. Protein: CASSGLWGYTF.

There are many counts of this clonotype. This chain links TRBV9 with TRBJ2-3; TRBD2 aligns across 12 bases. V dropped 4 bases and J dropped 7; count of bases not matched to a gene: 13. Germline V gives CDR1 SGDLS, CDR2 YYNGEE. The length of the CDR3 is 17 residues. In DNA, the CDR3 is TGTGCCAGCAGCCCATCCAGGACTAGCGGGAAAATGTATACGCAGTATTTT. It encodes CASSPSRTSGKMYTQYF.

Ten or more counts support this clonotype. This chain links TRBV9 with TRBJ2-3; tentatively, D is TRBD1 (7 bases). Germline V gives CDR1 SGDLS, CDR2 YYNGEE. V dropped 4 bases and J dropped 3 bases, with 15 bases sitting between them. CDR3 length equals 15 residues. The CDR3 loop is CASSQGGTWTDTQYF. The CDR3 region has the DNA TGTGCCAGCAGCCAGGGGGGTACGTGGACAGATACGCAGTATTTT.

This clonotype was counted at least ten times. The V gene is TRBV9, the J gene TRBJ2-5; perhaps TRBD1 as D (6 bases). This CDR3 has 14 residues. The V and J ends lost 3 bases and 2 bases respectively, with 11 bases between them. CDR1 is SGDLS, CDR2 YYNGEE, per germline. This CDR3 reads CASSGTGRQETQYF. The CDR3, as DNA: TGTGCCAGCAGCGGAACAGGGCGGCAAGAGACCCAGTACTTC.